The 10 T cell receptor beta chains below all came from one sample that was sequenced in a study. Data came from immunoSEQ multiplex PCR; TCRdb stores just in-frame clones and leaves some out. Of some 48,000 clones listed, about 92% are singletons. The sequenced material came from PBMCs. Source of these receptors: a man in his forties with rheumatoid arthritis.

The rearrangement uses TRBV24-1 and TRBJ2-7, with 11 nucleotides matching TRBD1. The CDR3 sequence is 17 residues long. J lost 6 bases, V lost 1 base, and 10 bases had no gene match. Per germline, CDR1 KGHDR and CDR2 SFDVKD. The CDR3, as DNA: TGTGCCACCAGTGATTTCCGGACAGGGGGCTCTCTGAGCGAGCAGTACTTC. Translation: CATSDFRTGGSLSEQYF.

The chain combines TRBV5-4 with TRBJ1-1, with D maybe TRBD1 (5 bases). The V end lost 0 bases, the J end lost 0 bases, and 12 bases lay between the germline ends. Germline V gene sequence: CDR1 SGHNT, CDR2 YYREEE (reference sequence). The CDR3 spans 16 residues. CDR3 DNA sequence: TGTGCCAGCAGCTTGGGGGGGGAGGAACTGAACACTGAAGCTTTCTTT. Translating it yields CASSLGGEELNTEAFF.

This rearrangement joins TRBV20-1 to TRBJ2-2; TRBD2 might be the D (5 bases). The CDR3 contains 11 residues. V lost 5 bases, J lost 12 bases, and 13 bases lay in between. CDR1 DFQATT and CDR2 SNEGSKA come from the germline V gene (reference sequence). As DNA, the CDR3 is TGCAGTGCTCGATCCGGGATAAAGCTGTTTTTT. Amino acid sequence: CSARSGIKLFF.

This rearrangement joins TRBV28 to TRBJ2-6; no clear D. The V gene lost 1 base and the J gene lost 0 bases, with 13 bases spanning the gap. This CDR3 comprises 18 residues. Germline loops: CDR1 MDHEN, CDR2 SYDVKM. CDR3 nucleotide sequence: TGTGCCAGCAGTTTATTGAGGTCGGTAGGCTCTGGGGCCAACGTCCTGACTTTC. Protein product: CASSLLRSVGSGANVLTF. Complete variable domain (other parts from reference TRBV28 and TRBJ2-6): DVKVTQSSRYLVKRTGEKVFLECVQDMDHENMFWYRQDPGLGLRLIYFSYDVKMKEKGDIPEGYSVSREKKERFSLILESASTNQTSMYLCASSLLRSVGSGANVLTFGAGSRLTVL.

The V gene is TRBV4-2, the J gene TRBJ2-7; 9 bases agree with TRBD1. With 6 bases clipped from V and 5 bases from J, the junction kept 5 bases outside the gene matches. The CDR3 runs 13 residues. Germline assignment: CDR1 LGHNA and CDR2 YNFKEQ. The CDR3 coding sequence is TGTGCCAGCAGGGAAGACAGGGGGAACGAGCAGTACTTC. The encoded protein is CASREDRGNEQYF.

The chain has TRBV6-4 and TRBJ2-3; the D gene is possibly TRBD2 (6 bases). This CDR3 contains 15 residues. The V end was cut by 6 bases, the J end by 0 bases, with 13 bases between. Per germline, CDR1 MRHNA and CDR2 SNTAGT. The DNA for the CDR3 is TGTGCCAGCAGAATAGCGGCAACTAGCACAGATACGCAGTATTTT. This encodes CASRIAATSTDTQYF.

J is TRBJ1-5 and V is TRBV7-6; possibly TRBD1 for D (5 bases). The CDR3 runs 15 residues. Per germline, CDR1 SGHVS and CDR2 FNYEAQ. Deletions cut 5 bases from V and 6 bases from J, with 17 bases between. CDR3 loop: CASSPGGEYSQPQHF. As DNA, the CDR3 is TGTGCCAGCAGCCCAGGAGGGGAGTATAGTCAGCCCCAGCATTTT.

This rearrangement joins TRBV27 to TRBJ2-3; 11 positions agree with TRBD2. The CDR3 is 16 amino acids. Trimming cost V 6 bases and J 0 bases; bases outside gene matches: 5. The germline V gene encodes CDR1 MNHEY and CDR2 SMNVEV (reference sequence). The CDR3 loop is CASRTTSGASTDTQYF. The CDR3 DNA reads TGTGCCAGCAGGACGACTAGCGGGGCTAGCACAGATACGCAGTATTTT.

The chain is built from TRBV6-5 and TRBJ1-1; D call uncertain. Germline V lookup: CDR1 MNHEY, CDR2 SVGAGI. The CDR3 has 12 amino acids. Trimming took off 6 bases at V and 2 bases at J, with 7 bases between the two ends. In nucleotides, the CDR3 is TGTGCCAGCAGAACGAGTAACACTGAAGCTTTCTTT. Protein: CASRTSNTEAFF.

The V gene is TRBV7-8, the J gene TRBJ1-2; D unclear. Germline assignment: CDR1 SGHVS and CDR2 FQNEAQ. Between the trimmed V and J ends, which lost 5 bases and 5 bases, there was a span of 9 bases. There are 12 residues in the CDR3. The CDR3 is CASSPGPYGYTF. The CDR3 nucleotides are TGTGCCAGCAGCCCGGGCCCTTATGGCTACACCTTC.